What follows is one T cell receptor beta chain and its context. Profiling relied on immunoSEQ multiplex PCR, and the TCRdb table lists in-frame clones only, not all of them. The sample has 65,000 to 80,000 clones; around 82% are singletons. This entry comes from a study of blood T cell repertoires in COVID-19. Study-level information: Samples came from the United States, Italy and Spain, spanning acute and convalescent COVID-19. PBMCs, B-cell-depleted T cells, or T cells provided the cDNA or gDNA that made up the material.

The TCR originated in a human donor in a cohort sampled during active COVID-19. Material: peripheral blood.

DNA for the CDR3: TGTGCCAGCAGCTCCCCGGGGATAGCGGGGGGGCTCTACGAGCAGTACTTC. This translates into CASSSPGIAGGLYEQYF. The rearrangement uses TRBV2 and TRBJ2-7, with TRBD2 matching 11 bases. The CDR3 length is 17 residues. CDR1 is SNHLY, CDR2 FYNNEI, per germline. Germline trimming cut 6 bases from V and 3 bases from J; bases unmatched to any gene: 13.